This TCR beta chain appears in the sequencing data of a study of blood T cell repertoires in COVID-19. Study context: From T cells, B-cell-depleted T cells, or PBMCs came the material, which was cDNA or gDNA.

The length of the CDR3 is 16 residues. Germline V CDR1 and CDR2: MNHEY, SVGAGI. The trim removed 4 bases at V and 7 bases at J, leaving 10 bases unmatched. Study processing details: Quantification of nucleated cells was approximated via reference gene primer amplification. This table comes from immunoSEQ multiplex PCR, and its TCRdb copy is limited to in-frame clones, with some not included. That table gives V, J and clone size, and the DNA gave D and trimming. Among approximately 310,000 clones listed, roughly 84% were seen once. The receptor comes from a man aged 50 to 59 with active or convalescent COVID-19. The sequencing input was peripheral blood. V usage is TRBV6-5 and J usage is TRBJ1-1; 12 nucleotides line up with TRBD1. CDR3 protein: CASSLNPGQGAGEAFF. Written as DNA, the CDR3 is TGTGCCAGCAGTTTGAATCCGGGACAGGGGGCCGGTGAAGCTTTCTTT.